What follows describes a single TCR beta chain. This sample is part of a study of Graves' ophthalmopathy and Graves' hyperthyroidism. The authors amplified TCR beta CDR3 regions, and they did so from RNA transcripts for repertoire sequencing. Second-round multiplex PCR followed a first-round RT-PCR using HTBI primers. TCRdb processed the multiplex PCR reads anew with MiXCR; each CDR3 protein has one entry. The profile shows roughly 700,000 distinct CDR3 sequences, around 40% of them singletons. This CDR3 region has 13 residues. The ends were cut back, 3 bases at V and 4 bases at J, with 7 bases in the middle. Germline-derived CDR1 and CDR2 are SGHRS and YFSETQ.

The source of this sequence is an adult man with Graves' ophthalmopathy. J is TRBJ2-2 and V is TRBV5-1; D unresolved. The sample was peripheral blood. Written as DNA, the CDR3 is TGCGCCAGCAGCTCCCAGCCCACCGGGGAGCTGTTTTTT. As protein: CASSSQPTGELFF.